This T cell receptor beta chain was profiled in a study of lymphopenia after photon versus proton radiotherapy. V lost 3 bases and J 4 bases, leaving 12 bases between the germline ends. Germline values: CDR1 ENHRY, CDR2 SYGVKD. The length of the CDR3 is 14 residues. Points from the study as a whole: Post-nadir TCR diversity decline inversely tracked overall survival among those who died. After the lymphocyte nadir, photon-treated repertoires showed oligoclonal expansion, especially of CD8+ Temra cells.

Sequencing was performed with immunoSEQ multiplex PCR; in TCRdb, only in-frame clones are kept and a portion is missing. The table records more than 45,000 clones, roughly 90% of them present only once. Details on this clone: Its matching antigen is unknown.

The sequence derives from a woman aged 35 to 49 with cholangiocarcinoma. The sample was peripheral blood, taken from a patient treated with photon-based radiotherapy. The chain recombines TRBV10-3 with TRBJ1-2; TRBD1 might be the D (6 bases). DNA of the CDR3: TGTGCCATCAGTGAAAATACAGGGCCCTATGGCTACACCTTC. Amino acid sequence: CAISENTGPYGYTF.